This T cell receptor (beta chain) appears in the sequencing data of a study of blood T cell repertoires in COVID-19. Study context: T cells, B-cell-depleted T cells, or PBMCs supplied cDNA or gDNA.

Followed longitudinally, the Seattle patients had been enrolled during active infection. Original data processing: Estimation of nucleated cell counts was performed using reference gene primer amplification. Produced via immunoSEQ multiplex PCR; TCRdb's table is partial and in-frame only. The V and J calls and clone size are taken from that table; D and trimming were inferred from the DNA. The table shows 300,000 to 400,000 clones, with 70% to 90% occurring only once. Germline V lookup: CDR1 MNHEY, CDR2 SVGAGI. The CDR3 is made up of 15 amino acids. Trimming removed 0 bases from V and 6 bases from J, with 13 bases in between.

This clonotype originated in a woman aged 60-70 years with COVID-19, enrolled during active disease. The rearrangement joins TRBV6-5 to TRBJ2-3; possibly TRBD1 for D (6 bases). The specimen sequenced was peripheral blood. The CDR3 spells CASSYSGETGDTQYF. The CDR3 DNA follows: TGTGCCAGCAGTTACTCTGGGGAAACAGGGGATACGCAGTATTTT.